Sequencing of this TCR beta chain was carried out in a study of blood T cell repertoires in COVID-19. Study context: The origin of the acute and convalescent COVID-19 samples was the United States, Italy and Spain. From T cells, B-cell-depleted T cells, or PBMCs came the material, which was cDNA or gDNA.

Authors' data handling: Amplification of reference gene primers provided the estimated nucleated cell counts. Using immunoSEQ multiplex PCR, the repertoire was profiled, and TCRdb retains in-frame clones only, with some absent. Clonal size and the V and J genes are those of that table, whereas D and trimming came from the DNA. The sample lists some 220,000 clones; 80% were seen once. The V end was cut by 2 bases, the J end by 8 bases, with 12 bases between. This CDR3 has 13 amino acids. This chain connects TRBV12-3 or TRBV12-4 to TRBJ1-2; D possibly corresponds to TRBD1 (6 bases). This TCR came from a woman between 70 and 85 years old with acute or convalescent COVID-19. Sequencing was done on a sample of peripheral blood. The CDR3 sequence: CASSLHHREGYTF. DNA for the CDR3: TGTGCCAGCAGTTTACACCACAGGGAAGGCTACACCTTC.